The 30 T cell receptor beta chains listed next were all sequenced from one sample in a study of neurological immune-mediated disorders (dated by TCRdb to the late 2010s). Libraries came from 5' RACE. These reads were obtained on an Illumina HiSeq 2500. The public reads were reprocessed in TCRdb via fastp at Q25 and MiXCR, keeping in-frame beta chains. Each entry merges the rows of one CDR3 protein and shows their most common DNA and genes. This sample holds approximately 100,000 distinct CDR3 sequences; around 3.3% were observed only once. Approximately 5.9% of the sample is held by the ten biggest clonotypes. What was sequenced was PBMCs. These receptors were taken from a woman between 18 and 29 years old with multiple sclerosis.

In this sample, this clonotype turned up many times. The chain couples TRBV5-1 to TRBJ2-7; tentative D call: TRBD1 (5 bases). This CDR3 region has 14 residues. V dropped 4 bases and J dropped 6 bases, with 17 bases sitting between them. Germline values: CDR1 SGHRS, CDR2 YFSETQ. The CDR3 here is CASSLRQSESEQYF. CDR3 sequence (DNA): TGCGCCAGCAGCCTCAGACAGTCGGAGAGCGAGCAGTACTTC.

This clonotype has at least ten counts. The chain couples TRBV20-1 to TRBJ2-1; possibly TRBD1 or TRBD2 for D (5 bases each). The CDR3 length is 14 residues. Germline loops: CDR1 DFQATT, CDR2 SNEGSKA (reference sequence). As DNA, the CDR3 is TGCGGGGGTCTCATTACAGGCTCTGCCAATGAGCAGTTCTTC. Its protein product is CGGLITGSANEQFF.

Ten or more counts support this clonotype. The chain employs TRBV3-1 and TRBJ2-3; no clear D gene. The V end was cut by 2 bases, the J end by 6 bases, with 9 bases between. CDR3 length: 13 residues. The germline CDR1 and CDR2 sequences are LGHDT and YNNKEL (reference sequence). The CDR3 DNA reads as TGTGCCAGCAGCCAACTAATCTCTGATACGCAGTATTTT. Amino acids: CASSQLISDTQYF.

About this clonotype itself: Without the conserved terminal phenylalanine or tryptophan, this CDR3 likely stems from a read error. This sequence joins TRBV3-1 and TRBJ2-7, with D possibly TRBD2 on 5 matching bases. Trimming shortened V by 4 bases and J by 2 bases, and 15 bases separated the two germline ends. The CDR3 is 15 amino acids. The germline gives CDR1 LGHDT, CDR2 YNNKEL (reference sequence). Here the CDR3 reads CASSLQGLPTYEQYN. The CDR3, as DNA: TGTGCCAGCAGCCTTCAAGGACTTCCTACCTACGAGCAGTACAAC.

This clonotype was seen repeatedly, ten times or more. The chain combines TRBV2 with TRBJ2-3; D is perhaps TRBD2 (5 bases). The germline V and J ends were trimmed by 4 bases and 0 bases, with 11 bases remaining between them. The CDR3 consists of 15 residues. CDR1 SNHLY and CDR2 FYNNEI come from the germline V gene. The chain's CDR3 is CASSAVASSTDTQYF. The CDR3 region has the DNA TGTGCCAGCAGTGCGGTAGCGAGTAGCACAGATACGCAGTATTTT. Full variable domain (missing parts from reference TRBV2 and TRBJ2-3): EPEVTQTPSHQVTQMGQEVILRCVPISNHLYFYWYRQILGQKVEFLVSFYNNEISEKSEIFDDQFSVERPDGSNFTLKIRSTKLEDSAMYFCASSAVASSTDTQYFGPGTRLTVL.

The chain employs TRBV6-4 and TRBJ2-2; D uncertain. V was pared by 2 bases and J by 6 bases, with 10 bases between. CDR3 length: 14 amino acids. Per germline, CDR1 MRHNA and CDR2 SNTAGT. The CDR3 spells CASSDAGDSGELFF. As DNA, the CDR3 is TGTGCCAGCAGTGACGCTGGAGACTCCGGGGAGCTGTTTTTT.

The sample holds many counts of this clonotype. The V and J genes are TRBV7-9 and TRBJ2-1, with D possibly matching TRBD2 (6 bases). Trimming pared 7 bases from V and 8 bases from J, leaving 15 bases between. Germline V CDR1 and CDR2: SEHNR, FQNEAQ (reference sequence). The CDR3 runs 13 residues. CDR3 protein: CASTFGGKDEQFF. In DNA form, the CDR3 reads TGTGCCAGCACCTTTGGGGGGAAGGATGAGCAGTTCTTC.

This clonotype came up many times. The rearrangement joins TRBV6-5 to TRBJ2-5; 7 positions agree with TRBD2. J gave up 6 bases and V 5 bases, and 6 bases lay outside the gene matches. The CDR3 consists of 13 residues. The germline CDR1 and CDR2 sequences are MNHEY and SVGAGI. CDR3 DNA: TGTGCCAGCAGTGTCGGGGAGGGGAAGACCCAGTACTTC. Translated, it gives CASSVGEGKTQYF.

This clonotype appeared a few times. A read error may explain this, as a much larger clone is one base away. This chain links TRBV20-1 with TRBJ2-2; D unclear. Trimming removed 7 bases at V and 5 bases at J, with 14 bases between. CDR3 length: 13 amino acids. The germline CDR1 and CDR2 sequences are DFQATT and SNEGSKA (reference sequence). CDR3 loop: CSDRATSTGELFF. CDR3 sequence (DNA): TGCAGTGATAGGGCGACAAGTACCGGGGAGCTGTTTTTT.

There are many counts of this clonotype. This rearrangement joins TRBV20-1 to TRBJ2-7, with 14 bases fitting TRBD2. The V gene's germline CDR1 is DFQATT and CDR2 SNEGSKA (reference sequence). The CDR3 runs 20 residues. Trimming took 0 bases from V and 1 from J; bases not matched to a gene: 14. The CDR3 sequence is CSARDQGIRLAGGPSYEQYF. The CDR3, as DNA: TGCAGTGCTAGAGATCAAGGTATTCGACTAGCGGGAGGGCCATCCTACGAGCAGTACTTC.

This clonotype was observed at least ten times. V is TRBV5-1 and J is TRBJ2-5; D not certain. The V end was cut by 4 bases, the J end by 4 bases, with 14 bases between. From germline, CDR1 is SGHRS and CDR2 YFSETQ. The CDR3 spans 14 residues. CDR3 sequence reads: CASSHRSDIETQYF. The CDR3 DNA is TGCGCCAGCAGCCACAGATCCGATATAGAGACCCAGTACTTC.

This clonotype has a count of ten or more. The rearrangement joins TRBV7-8 to TRBJ2-5; 9 nucleotides line up with TRBD1. There are 14 residues in the CDR3. V dropped 3 bases and J dropped 3; count of bases not matched to a gene: 2. Germline V gene sequence: CDR1 SGHVS, CDR2 FQNEAQ. The CDR3 nucleotides are TGTGCCAGCAGCTTTAGGACAGGGGAAGAGACCCAGTACTTC. It codes for CASSFRTGEETQYF.

This clonotype was picked up many times. The chain combines TRBV5-1 with TRBJ1-1; D unresolved. There are 15 residues in the CDR3. Germline CDR1 reads SGHRS; CDR2 reads YFSETQ. The V end lost 3 bases, the J end lost 0 bases, and 12 bases lay between the germline ends. The CDR3 loop reads CASSSDAAMNTEAFF. The CDR3 nucleotides read TGCGCCAGCAGCTCGGACGCTGCCATGAACACTGAAGCTTTCTTT.

This clonotype was recorded many times. This chain connects TRBV7-2 to TRBJ2-3; TRBD2 matches at 8 bases. CDR3 length: 16 amino acids. V gave up 0 bases and J gave up 2 bases; unmatched junction bases: 4. Germline CDR1 and CDR2: SGHTA and FQGNSA. The CDR3 region has the DNA TGTGCCAGCAGCTTAGCGTTAGCGGGACCCACAGATACGCAGTATTTT. It encodes CASSLALAGPTDTQYF.

This clonotype occurred a few times. The chain joins TRBV4-2 to TRBJ2-3; D is unresolved. With 4 bases removed from V and 4 bases from J, the gap between germline ends came to 18 bases. The CDR3 loop spans 16 amino acids. Germline loops: CDR1 LGHNA, CDR2 YNFKEQ. The CDR3 DNA reads TGTGCCAGCAGCCGTAGTTGGGGAAAACGGCCAGATACGCAGTATTTT. Protein: CASSRSWGKRPDTQYF.

This clonotype was seen ten or more times. The gene calls are TRBV21-1 and TRBJ2-5; TRBD1 was called by the table and not checked on the DNA. TRBV21-1 is annotated as a pseudogene. The CDR3 has 17 amino acids. The CDR3 protein is CASSKGLRQGPRETQYF. DNA for the CDR3: TGTGCCAGCAGCAAAGGGCTACGACAGGGGCCAAGGGAGACCCAGTACTTC.

This clonotype was observed at least ten times. This chain joins TRBV7-9 and TRBJ1-2; 7 nucleotides match TRBD1. This CDR3 comprises 14 residues. Germline V lookup: CDR1 SEHNR, CDR2 FQNEAQ (reference sequence). V was clipped by 2 bases and J by 3 bases; unmatched bases: 3. CDR3 region: CASSLRQGDYGYTF. In DNA, the CDR3 is TGTGCCAGCAGCTTAAGACAGGGCGACTATGGCTACACCTTC.

This clonotype was counted ten times or more. The CDR3 is CASSLFGDWAGELFF. CDR3 DNA: TGTGCCAGCAGTTTATTTGGGGACTGGGCCGGGGAGCTGTTTTTT. The chain joins TRBV28 to TRBJ2-2; D is perhaps TRBD2 (6 bases). The CDR3 has 15 residues. The V end was cut by 1 base, the J end by 6 bases, with 12 bases between. CDR1 and CDR2 from the germline V gene are MDHEN and SYDVKM.

This clonotype was observed at least ten times. The chain combines TRBV7-2 with TRBJ2-1; 7 bases line up with TRBD1. The CDR3 is 14 amino acids. Per germline, CDR1 SGHTA and CDR2 FQGNSA. The junction had 4 bases not matched to a gene; V was cut back by 3 bases and J by 5 bases. CDR3 protein: CASSFSGTDNEQFF. CDR3 sequence (DNA): TGTGCCAGCAGCTTTTCCGGGACAGACAATGAGCAGTTCTTC. Complete variable domain (other parts from reference TRBV7-2 and TRBJ2-1): GAGVSQSPSNKVTEKGKDVELRCDPISGHTALYWYRQSLGQGLEFLIYFQGNSAPDKSGLPSDRFSAERTGGSVSTLTIQRTQQEDSAVYLCASSFSGTDNEQFFGPGTRLTVL.

This clonotype was seen at least ten times. The chain links TRBV12-3 or TRBV12-4 to TRBJ2-7, with D maybe TRBD1 (8 bases). The CDR3 has 14 residues. V gave up 7 bases and J gave up 1 base, with 14 bases separating them. The CDR3 DNA reads as TGTGCCAGCACCGTACAGGGGGGGTCCTACGAGCAGTACTTC. Its translation is CASTVQGGSYEQYF.

This clonotype has a count of ten or more. The rearrangement joins TRBV7-9 to TRBJ2-6; 7 nucleotides align to TRBD1. This CDR3 spans 14 amino acids. V was pared by 11 bases and J by 1 base, with 5 bases of the junction left unmatched. Germline CDR1 is SEHNR and CDR2 is FQNEAQ (reference sequence). This CDR3 is CAVSRGSGANVLTF. CDR3 DNA sequence: TGTGCCGTAAGCAGGGGGTCTGGGGCCAACGTCCTGACTTTC.

There are many counts of this clonotype. V usage is TRBV2 and J usage is TRBJ2-3; D unresolved. Trimming removed 6 bases at V and 5 bases at J, with 9 bases between. In germline, CDR1 is SNHLY, CDR2 FYNNEI. The CDR3 has 12 amino acids. The DNA of the CDR3 is TGTGCCAGCAGCCTATTTGGAGATACGCAGTATTTT. This translates into CASSLFGDTQYF.

This clonotype occurred many times. V gene TRBV20-1 combines with J gene TRBJ2-7; tentative D call: TRBD1 (5 bases). The V end was cut by 0 bases, the J end by 9 bases, with 15 bases between. Germline loops: CDR1 DFQATT, CDR2 SNEGSKA (reference sequence). The CDR3 has 13 residues. Written as DNA, the CDR3 is TGCAGTGCTAGAGATGGGGCTCTGGCAGCGCAGTACTTC. It translates to CSARDGALAAQYF.

This clonotype was observed at least ten times. The CDR3 region is CASSRITGVTEAFF. The DNA of the CDR3 is TGTGCCAGCAGCCGAATAACAGGGGTTACTGAAGCTTTCTTT. The chain joins TRBV6-6 to TRBJ1-1; the match to TRBD1 covers 7 bases. With V trimmed by 6 bases and J by 5 bases, 9 bases remained unmatched. The CDR3 totals 14 residues. Per germline, CDR1 MNHNY and CDR2 SVGAGI (reference sequence).

This clonotype was seen ten or more times. This chain connects TRBV19 to TRBJ2-1, with 7 positions matching TRBD1. The V gene end was trimmed by 5 bases and the J gene end by 9 bases; junction bases not matched to a gene: 10. The CDR3 extends over 14 amino acids. The V gene's germline CDR1 is LNHDA and CDR2 SQIVND (reference sequence). This CDR3 reads CASSARPTGAEQFF. The CDR3 DNA is TGTGCCAGTAGTGCTAGGCCTACAGGGGCTGAGCAGTTCTTC.

In its sample, this clonotype was seen many times. V is TRBV20-1 and J is TRBJ2-3; TRBD2 agrees at 8 bases. The CDR3 loop spans 15 amino acids. Germline CDR1 DFQATT, CDR2 SNEGSKA (reference sequence). The V gene end was trimmed by 6 bases and the J gene end by 2 bases; junction bases not matched to a gene: 10. The CDR3 spells CSAELRGGFTDTQYF. The DNA of the CDR3 is TGCAGTGCCGAGCTGCGCGGGGGGTTCACAGATACGCAGTATTTT.

In this sample, this clonotype turned up many times. The V call is TRBV9, the J call TRBJ2-1; TRBD2 aligns across 9 bases. The CDR3 is made up of 16 amino acids. Trimming at V came to 4 bases and at J to 9 bases, leaving 14 bases not matched to a gene. Per the germline V gene, CDR1 is SGDLS and CDR2 is YYNGEE. For the CDR3, the DNA is TGTGCCAGCAGCCCCCTTGGGCGGGAGGGCCTGGGTGAGCAGTTCTTC. Translating it yields CASSPLGREGLGEQFF. Combining the CDR3 with reference TRBV9 and TRBJ2-1 gives the whole variable domain DSGVTQTPKHLITATGQRVTLRCSPRSGDLSVYWYQQSLDQGLQFLIQYYNGEERAKGNILERFSAQQFPDLHSELNLSSLELGDSALYFCASSPLGREGLGEQFFGPGTRLTVL.

Ten or more counts support this clonotype. The chain employs TRBV7-3 and TRBJ2-1; 8 nucleotides align to TRBD2. The CDR3 covers 14 residues. The V segment lost 4 bases and the J segment 7 bases; nucleotides outside the gene matches: 6. Per germline, CDR1 SGHTA and CDR2 FQGTGA. CDR3 sequence (DNA): TGTGCCAGCAGCTACGCCGGGGGGGTGAATGAGCAGTTCTTC. Translation gives CASSYAGGVNEQFF.

This clonotype was detected many times. In DNA form, the CDR3 reads TGTGCCAGCAGCTTAAGCAGTTATGGCTACACCTTC. This encodes CASSLSSYGYTF. The V call is TRBV7-2, the J call TRBJ1-2; D uncertain. Trimming left V 2 bases short and J 5 bases short, with 6 bases between. The CDR3 loop spans 12 amino acids. The germline gives CDR1 SGHTA, CDR2 FQGNSA.

The table lists this clonotype with many counts. The J gene is TRBJ2-1, the V gene TRBV20-1; D is unclear. Trimming removed 5 bases at V and 0 bases at J, with 17 bases between. The germline gives CDR1 DFQATT, CDR2 SNEGSKA (reference sequence). This CDR3 has 16 amino acids. The CDR3 DNA follows: TGCAGTGCTGACCCTCGAGGCTTGAGCTCCTACAATGAGCAGTTCTTC. It codes for CSADPRGLSSYNEQFF.